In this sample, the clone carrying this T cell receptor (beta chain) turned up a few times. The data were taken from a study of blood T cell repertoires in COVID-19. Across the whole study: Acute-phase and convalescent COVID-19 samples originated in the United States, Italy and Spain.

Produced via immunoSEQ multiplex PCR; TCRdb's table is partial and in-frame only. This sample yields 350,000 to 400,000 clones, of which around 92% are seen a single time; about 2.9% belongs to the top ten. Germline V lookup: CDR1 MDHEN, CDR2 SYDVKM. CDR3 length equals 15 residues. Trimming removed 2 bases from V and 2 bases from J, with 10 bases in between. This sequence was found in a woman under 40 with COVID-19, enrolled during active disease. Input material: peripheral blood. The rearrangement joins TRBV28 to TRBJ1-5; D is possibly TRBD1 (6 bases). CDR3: CASSLGPGGNQPQHF. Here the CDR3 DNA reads TGTGCCAGCAGTTTAGGACCAGGGGGCAATCAGCCCCAGCATTTT.